This T cell receptor beta chain was sequenced during a study of shared clonotypes between healthy human individuals. Study context: Donors consisted of two women and three men between 18 and 49.

Participating donors were healthy, HIV-negative adults free of recent acute infections or vaccinations. CDR3 length: 13 amino acids. Trimming removed 0 bases from V and 3 bases from J, with 6 bases in between. Germline values: CDR1 LNHNV, CDR2 YYDKDF (reference sequence). Researchers ran the assay at a deep level. PCR replicates performed on unsorted PBMC used approximately 300 ng DNA, some 30,000 T cell genomes. The data were produced by immunoSEQ multiplex PCR, yet TCRdb's version contains in-frame clones alone and is incomplete. This table has nearly 500,000 clones, 76% appearing once. This chain links TRBV15 with TRBJ2-7; D gene unclear. What was sequenced was PBMCs. This receptor was obtained from a woman aged 40 to 50 in good health. Some clones in this sample may be carry-over from other donors' samples. The CDR3 loop is CATSRDSNYEQYF. The CDR3 DNA reads as TGTGCCACCAGCAGAGATTCTAACTACGAGCAGTACTTC.